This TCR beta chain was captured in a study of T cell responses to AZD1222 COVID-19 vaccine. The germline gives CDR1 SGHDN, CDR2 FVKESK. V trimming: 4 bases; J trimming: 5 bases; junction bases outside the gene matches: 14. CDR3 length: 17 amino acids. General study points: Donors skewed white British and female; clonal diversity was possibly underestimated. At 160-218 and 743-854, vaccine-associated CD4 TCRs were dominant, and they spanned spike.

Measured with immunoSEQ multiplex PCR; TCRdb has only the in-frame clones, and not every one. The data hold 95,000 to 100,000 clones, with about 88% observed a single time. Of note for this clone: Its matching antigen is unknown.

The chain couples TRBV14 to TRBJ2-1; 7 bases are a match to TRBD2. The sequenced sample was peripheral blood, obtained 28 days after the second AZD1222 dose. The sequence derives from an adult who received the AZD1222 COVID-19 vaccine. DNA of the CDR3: TGTGCCAGCAGCCGTCCTTCGGGGGGACGCCGAAACAATGAGCAGTTCTTC. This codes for CASSRPSGGRRNNEQFF.